Listed below are T cell receptor beta chains from one sample, sequenced in a study of early T cells in non-severe SARS-CoV-2 infection. TCRdb re-analysed the 5' RACE reads in MiXCR, keeping a single row per CDR3 protein. The table has tens of thousands of distinct CDR3 sequences, around 4.6% seen once; the top ten hold under 6.5%. Sequencing was performed on whole blood. These receptors all stem from an adult who was a healthcare worker with PCR-confirmed SARS-CoV-2 infection or an uninfected control (not recorded which). The CDR3 runs from the conserved cysteine through the conserved F or W.

V: TRBV5-1
length: 14
J: TRBJ2-1
CDR3: CASSLEPNNNEQFF

V: TRBV29-1
length: 14
J: TRBJ2-3
CDR3: CSVEQREYTDTQYF

V: TRBV7-3
length: 16
J: TRBJ2-7
CDR3: CASSPTGGQGAYEQYF

V: TRBV5-4
length: 15
J: TRBJ2-1
CDR3: CASRRTGLRGNEQFF

V: TRBV6-2/TRBV6-3
length: 11
J: TRBJ2-7
CDR3: CASSLTYEQYF

V: TRBV6-2/TRBV6-3
length: 16
J: TRBJ1-1
CDR3: CASSYSTGRGYTEAFF

V: TRBV29-1
length: 11
J: TRBJ1-2
CDR3: CSAAETGSYTF

V: TRBV4-3
length: 16
J: TRBJ2-5
CDR3: CASSQDLVAGGGFLYF

V: TRBV6-1
length: 13
J: TRBJ1-1
CDR3: CASSDTFLVEAFF

V: TRBV14
length: 16
J: TRBJ1-2
CDR3: CASSQLPGGVNYGYTF

V: TRBV5-1
length: 14
J: TRBJ2-4
CDR3: CASSFTGGENIQYF

V: TRBV5-1
length: 15
J: TRBJ2-3
CDR3: CASSLDGQGLDTQYF

V: TRBV7-8
length: 14
J: TRBJ2-3
CDR3: CASSLISGADTQYF

V: TRBV6-5
length: 13
J: TRBJ1-2
CDR3: CASSYVMGGGYTF

V: TRBV18
length: 11
J: TRBJ2-7
CDR3: CASSRSYEQYF

V: TRBV20-1
length: 17
J: TRBJ2-3
CDR3: CSADNIGLAGYSDTQYF

V: TRBV7-9
length: 16
J: TRBJ2-2
CDR3: CASSLAQRGYTGELFF

V: TRBV12-3/TRBV12-4
length: 16
J: TRBJ2-3
CDR3: CASSLGLAERGDTQYF